This record covers a single TCR beta chain. The antigen remains unidentified. This sample was included in a study of T cell responses to AZD1222 COVID-19 vaccine. Produced via immunoSEQ multiplex PCR; TCRdb's table is partial and in-frame only. The data show 100,000 or so clones, with about nine tenths seen just once and around 1.3% held by the top ten. Per the germline V gene, CDR1 is MNHEY and CDR2 is SMNVEV (reference sequence). The CDR3 has 18 residues. Trimming took 2 bases from V and 7 from J; bases not matched to a gene: 17. Overall study results and limits: Only five or six people who got AZD1222 tested seropositive at baseline. Epitopes outside B.1.351 and B.1.1.7 mutated regions reportedly drew nearly half of spike TCRs.

The TCR sequence derives from an adult in good health. The sample here was peripheral blood, taken on day 0 of AZD1222 vaccination. This sequence joins TRBV27 and TRBJ1-5, with 7 bases fitting TRBD1. The CDR3 nucleotides are TGTGCCAGCAGTTTAATTTCGTCGTGGGCAGGGGGGCCACAGCCCCAGCATTTT. This encodes CASSLISSWAGGPQPQHF.